This T cell receptor beta chain was obtained from a study of OX40 agonist ivuxolimab in advanced cancers. In terms of the full investigation: Ivuxolimab, which targeted the costimulatory receptor OX40 (CD134), was an agonistic, fully human IgG2 monoclonal antibody. Patients were allowed to have had prior anti-PD-1, anti-PD-L1 or anti-CTLA-4 therapy, and 40% of the dose-escalation patients had been treated with checkpoint inhibitors. The monotherapy dose-escalation portion (N of about 50 patients) of the phase I ivuxolimab trial is reported in the paper. Intravenous ivuxolimab was administered to patients every 2 weeks at six dose levels: 0.01, 0.1, 0.3, 1.5, 3 and 10 mg/kg. Peripheral TCRbeta sequencing was intended to test whether TCR sequence diversity was altered and clonal T-cell expansion was caused by ivuxolimab. In the dose-escalation cohort, about four fifths of patients were male, and the mean age was roughly 60 years with a range of roughly 20 to 80. Of the approximately 54 patients in dose escalation, about 20 had hepatocellular carcinoma, around 15 had melanoma, 9 had renal cell carcinoma and 9 had head and neck cancer. Partial responses occurred in three dose-escalation patients, of whom one had hepatocellular carcinoma and two had cutaneous melanoma.

Genomic DNA was isolated from the sorted cells so that the TCRbeta CDR3 region could be sequenced. The immunoSEQ Assay was used to sequence the TCRbeta CDR3 regions. TCRdb re-hosts the immuneACCESS table, in-frame sequences only. Its copies lack some clones; in the studies checked, an unresolved V gene accounts for under half of them, and the cause for the rest is not known. This sample gives about 64,000 clones in total; more than 75% of them show up just once. Roughly 2% of the sample belongs to the ten largest clones. Comment on this clone: Its antigen is unknown. The sample holds no much larger clone one base away, and base qualities are not on file.

Patients with a history of autoimmune disease or receiving systemic immunosuppression were excluded from the trial. Peripheral blood for TCR sequencing was collected from all dose cohorts at baseline, on cycle 4 day 1, and on cycle 7 day 1. Samples came from an open-label, multicenter, first-in-human phase I dose-escalation trial of ivuxolimab. Adults with locally advanced or metastatic melanoma, renal cell carcinoma, hepatocellular carcinoma or head and neck squamous cell carcinoma were enrolled in the trial. Before TCR sequencing, CD4+ T cells and CD8+ T cells from peripheral blood were sorted into separate populations. Overall study results and their limits: At doses of 0.1 to 3.0 mg/kg, clonal expansion of both CD4+ and CD8+ T cells in blood was seen between baseline and week 6. On average, CD8+ T cells showed more expanded clones than CD4+ T cells after ivuxolimab. Which antigens the clonally expanded peripheral T cells were specific for was not determined. Low levels of normalized T-cell clonal expansion were also shown by some nonresponding patients. In partial responders in the 0.1-3.0 mg/kg groups, normalized peripheral clonal expansion was found to be among the lowest, especially among CD8+ T cells.

The junction shows trimming of 1 base on V and 5 bases on J, plus 9 bases between the germline ends. Looking up the germline V gene (reference sequence) yields CDR1 LNHNV and CDR2 YYDKDF. The CDR3 holds 13 amino acids from the cysteine to the phenylalanine. Left in the record is the CDR3 DNA by itself, 39 bases read in frame from the first base. The clonotype originates from an adult with an advanced solid tumor such as melanoma, head and neck, liver or kidney cancer. The chain couples TRBV15 to TRBJ2-7, with a tentative D gene TRBD2 over 6 matching bases. Sequenced material: CD4+ or CD8+ T cells sorted from blood, taken in a trial of the OX40 agonist ivuxolimab. The DNA sequence follows: TGTGCCACCAGCAGAGGCCGGGAGCACGAGCAGTACTTC. Its protein product is CATSRGREHEQYF.